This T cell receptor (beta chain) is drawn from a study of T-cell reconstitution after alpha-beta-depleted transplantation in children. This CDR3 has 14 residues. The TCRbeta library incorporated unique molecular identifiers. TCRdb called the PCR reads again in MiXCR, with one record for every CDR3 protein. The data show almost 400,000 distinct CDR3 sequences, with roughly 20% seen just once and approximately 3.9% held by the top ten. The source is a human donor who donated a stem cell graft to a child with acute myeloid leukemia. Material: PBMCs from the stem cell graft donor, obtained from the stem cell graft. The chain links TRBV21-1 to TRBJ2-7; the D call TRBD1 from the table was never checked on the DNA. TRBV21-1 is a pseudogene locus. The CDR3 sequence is CASSAGQGEDEQYF. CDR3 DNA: TGTGCCAGCAGCGCGGGACAGGGTGAAGACGAGCAGTACTTC.